The 23 T cell receptor beta chains below all came from one sample that was sequenced in a study of metastatic and nonmetastatic thyroid tumors. TCRdb reanalyzed the PCR reads via MiXCR. Found here are just over 40,000 clones, about an eighth of them singletons; the top ten hold around 21%. All patients were untreated before thyroid surgery. The sample taken for sequencing was blood. These receptors came from a female donor with papillary thyroid cancer or a benign thyroid nodule (not recorded which). Some clones in this sample may be carry-over from other donors' samples.

This clone was found many times. This sample also contains other DNA sequences that code for the same CDR3. This chain links TRBV7-2 with TRBJ2-5; TRBD1 matches 7 bases. The V segment lost 9 bases and the J segment 8 bases; nucleotides outside the gene matches: 12. There are 13 residues in the CDR3. Per germline, CDR1 SGHTA and CDR2 FQGNSA. This CDR3 reads CASNRQGLSTQYF. The CDR3 region has the DNA TGTGCCAGTAATCGACAGGGCCTAAGCACCCAGTACTTC.

This clone has a count of ten or more. This chain links TRBV19 with TRBJ2-1, with D perhaps TRBD1 (6 bases). Germline CDR1 reads LNHDA; CDR2 reads SQIVND (reference sequence). The ends were cut back, 6 bases at V and 4 bases at J, with 10 bases in the middle. The CDR3 consists of 13 residues. CDR3 region: CASSLGTYNEQFF. The CDR3 DNA sequence: TGTGCCAGTAGCCTAGGGACATACAATGAGCAGTTCTTC.

There are many counts of this clone. The gene calls are TRBV6-2 or TRBV6-3 and TRBJ1-1; 7 bases fit TRBD1. The CDR3 is 17 amino acids. Trimming removed 2 bases from V and 0 bases from J; junction bases left unmatched: 9. From germline, CDR1 is MNHEY and CDR2 SVGEGT. The chain's CDR3 is CASSYPGQRSVNTEAFF. CDR3 in DNA: TGTGCCAGCAGTTACCCGGGACAGAGAAGTGTGAACACTGAAGCTTTCTTT.

At least ten counts were recorded for this clone. This sequence joins TRBV11-2 and TRBJ1-1; tentatively, D is TRBD1 (6 bases). The V and J ends lost 1 base and 1 base respectively, with 10 bases between them. The germline CDR1 and CDR2 sequences are SGHAT and FQNNGV. This CDR3 has 15 amino acids. CDR3 bases: TGTGCCAGCAGCTTAGTTACAGGGAAGAACACTGAAGCTTTCTTT. Amino acids: CASSLVTGKNTEAFF. Supplemented by reference TRBV11-2 and TRBJ1-1, the full variable domain reads EAGVAQSPRYKIIEKRQSVAFWCNPISGHATLYWYQQILGQGPKLLIQFQNNGVVDDSQLPKDRFSAERLKGVDSTLKIQPAKLEDSAVYLCASSLVTGKNTEAFFGQGTRLTVV.

This clone occurred many times. The CDR3 loop is CASSPGTSGAAGPNTGELFF. The CDR3 nucleotides read TGCGCCAGCAGCCCAGGGACTAGCGGAGCGGCTGGCCCGAACACCGGGGAGCTGTTTTTT. The chain couples TRBV5-1 to TRBJ2-2; TRBD2 agrees at 11 bases. After removal of 4 bases from V and 0 bases from J, the junction contained 14 bases not matched to a gene. CDR3 length equals 20 residues. Germline V gene data show CDR1 as SGHRS and CDR2 as YFSETQ.

Many counts were recorded for this clone. The CDR3 reads CSAGTREETQYF. The CDR3 DNA reads TGCAGTGCGGGGACTAGGGAAGAGACCCAGTACTTC. The V and J genes are TRBV20-1 and TRBJ2-5; 8 bases align to TRBD2. CDR1 and CDR2 (germline): DFQATT, SNEGSKA (reference sequence). The CDR3 runs 12 residues. Unmatched junction bases numbered 3, after V lost 6 bases and J lost 3 bases.

This clone has at least ten counts. The V and J genes are TRBV13 and TRBJ1-2, with TRBD1 matching 12 bases. The germline V gene has CDR1 PRHDT and CDR2 FYEKMQ (reference sequence). The length of the CDR3 is 18 residues. V lost 5 bases, J lost 2 bases, and 12 bases stayed unmatched. The CDR3: CASSRDRGPQLRNYGYTF. The CDR3 bases are TGTGCCAGCAGCCGGGACAGGGGGCCCCAACTCAGAAACTATGGCTACACCTTC.

Only a few counts were recorded for this clone. V usage is TRBV7-2 and J usage is TRBJ1-1; D may be TRBD1 (5 bases). This CDR3 comprises 12 residues. CDR1 and CDR2 from the germline V gene are SGHTA and FQGNSA. Deletions cut 1 base from V and 8 bases from J, with 8 bases between. CDR3 nucleotides: TGTGCCAGCAGCTTAGATTGGGGGGAAGCTTTCTTT. It encodes CASSLDWGEAFF.

This clone came up many times. The rearrangement joins TRBV7-9 to TRBJ2-7; tentatively, D is TRBD2 (5 bases). CDR1 is SEHNR and CDR2 is FQNEAQ in the germline V gene (reference sequence). Trimming pared 5 bases from V and 7 bases from J, leaving 21 bases between. The CDR3 covers 15 residues. The CDR3 DNA is TGTGCCAGCAGCCCCCGGGGAGCCGCCTCGGGGGAGCAGTACTTC. This sequence encodes CASSPRGAASGEQYF.

This clone was detected many times. The chain joins TRBV7-9 to TRBJ2-1; 10 bases match TRBD1. V shed 5 bases, J shed 5 bases, and the junction held 9 bases outside the gene matches. This CDR3 is 16 amino acids long. CDR1 is SEHNR and CDR2 is FQNEAQ in the germline V gene (reference sequence). The CDR3 loop is CASSQAPGTGDNEQFF. In nucleotides, the CDR3 is TGTGCCAGCAGCCAAGCACCCGGGACAGGGGACAATGAGCAGTTCTTC. The variable domain in full, completed from reference TRBV7-9 and TRBJ2-1, reads DTGVSQNPRHKITKRGQNVTFRCDPISEHNRLYWYRQTLGQGPEFLTYFQNEAQLEKSRLLSDRFSAERPKGSFSTLEIQRTEQGDSAMYLCASSQAPGTGDNEQFFGPGTRLTVL.

This clone was counted at least ten times. The chain has TRBV6-1 and TRBJ2-3; D gene ambiguous. Germline-derived CDR1 and CDR2 are MNHNS and SASEGT. V was pared by 5 bases and J by 2 bases, with 17 bases between. The CDR3 loop spans 16 amino acids. Written as DNA, the CDR3 is TGTGCCAGCAGTTCAATTCGGACGGAATCCACAGATACGCAGTATTTT. This codes for CASSSIRTESTDTQYF.

The V gene is TRBV20-1, the J gene TRBJ2-7; D is ambiguous. This CDR3 spans 12 amino acids. CDR1 DFQATT and CDR2 SNEGSKA come from the germline V gene (reference sequence). Trimming took 5 bases from V and 3 from J, leaving 11 bases between them. The CDR3 DNA follows: TGCAGTGCTCGGCCAGGTCACTACGAGCAGTACTTC. This translates into CSARPGHYEQYF.

This clone showed up many times. This chain uses TRBV27 with TRBJ1-1, with D perhaps TRBD1 (5 bases). The CDR3 totals 15 residues. V lost 2 bases and J 0 bases, leaving 10 bases between the germline ends. CDR1 MNHEY and CDR2 SMNVEV come from the germline V gene (reference sequence). This CDR3 reads CASSLRGGLNTEAFF. The DNA for the CDR3 is TGTGCCAGCAGTTTAAGGGGCGGCCTGAACACTGAAGCTTTCTTT.

Many counts were recorded for this clone. The chain is built from TRBV27 and TRBJ2-7; D may be TRBD2 (5 bases). Germline V gives CDR1 MNHEY, CDR2 SMNVEV (reference sequence). V lost 8 bases, J lost 9 bases, and 26 bases lay in between. There are 15 residues in the CDR3. CDR3 residues: CASQPGAYRGEGQYF. The CDR3, as DNA: TGTGCCAGCCAACCAGGAGCCTACCGGGGTGAAGGGCAGTACTTC.

This clone was counted ten times or more. The chain has TRBV6-4 and TRBJ2-3; no reliable D call. V lost 3 bases and J 9 bases, leaving 13 bases between the germline ends. The germline V gene encodes CDR1 MRHNA and CDR2 SNTAGT. The CDR3 spans 13 residues. CDR3 coding DNA: TGTGCCAGCAGTGATCTGTGGGGTAGGACGCAGTATTTT. It is translated as CASSDLWGRTQYF.

This clone has a handful of counts. The genes are TRBV7-3 and TRBJ2-7; TRBD2 matches 13 bases. In germline, CDR1 is SGHTA, CDR2 FQGTGA. Trimming at V came to 4 bases and at J to 2 bases, leaving 11 bases not matched to a gene. CDR3 length: 18 amino acids. For the CDR3, the DNA is TGTGCCAGCAGCTGTCCGTGGGTAGGACTAGCGGGAGCCTACGAGCAGTACTTC. Translated, it gives CASSCPWVGLAGAYEQYF.

This clone has ten or more counts. The chain recombines TRBV28 with TRBJ2-7; D gene uncertain. The CDR3 spans 15 residues. CDR1 and CDR2 (germline): MDHEN, SYDVKM. Trimming removed 2 bases at V and 0 bases at J, with 11 bases between. CDR3 sequence reads: CASSLKPAASYEQYF. CDR3 nucleotide sequence: TGTGCCAGCAGTTTAAAGCCAGCCGCCTCCTACGAGCAGTACTTC.

This clone was seen repeatedly, ten times or more. J is TRBJ1-1 and V is TRBV20-1, with D maybe TRBD1 (5 bases). This CDR3 spans 12 amino acids. The germline CDR1 and CDR2 sequences are DFQATT and SNEGSKA (reference sequence). V gave up 5 bases and J gave up 1 base, with 8 bases separating them. The CDR3 reads CSAAGGNTEAFF. The CDR3, as DNA: TGCAGTGCTGCGGGGGGGAACACTGAAGCTTTCTTT.

The sample holds many counts of this clone. The V gene is TRBV13, the J gene TRBJ1-6; no clear D gene. Germline CDR1 is PRHDT and CDR2 is FYEKMQ (reference sequence). The V end was cut by 5 bases, the J end by 8 bases, with 10 bases between. CDR3 length equals 13 residues. The CDR3 bases are TGTGCCAGCAGCCCCGGACCGGATTCACCCCTCCACTTT. Protein sequence: CASSPGPDSPLHF.

This clone came up many times. The rearrangement links TRBV7-3 to TRBJ2-1, with TRBD2 as a possible D gene (5 bases). The germline CDR1 and CDR2 sequences are SGHTA and FQGTGA. This CDR3 has 13 residues. The V end lost 5 bases, the J end lost 5 bases, and 10 bases lay between the germline ends. The chain's CDR3 is CASSAAVDNEQFF. CDR3 nucleotide sequence: TGTGCCAGCAGCGCAGCGGTTGACAATGAGCAGTTCTTC.

This clone was observed at least ten times. The genes are TRBV20-1 and TRBJ1-1, with 7 bases that match TRBD1. The junction had 3 bases not matched to a gene; V was cut back by 5 bases and J by 0 bases. The germline CDR1 and CDR2 sequences are DFQATT and SNEGSKA (reference sequence). The CDR3 consists of 13 residues. The CDR3 DNA reads as TGCAGTGCTCCCGGGACAGTGAACACTGAAGCTTTCTTT. It specifies CSAPGTVNTEAFF.

This clone came up many times. This chain uses TRBV4-1 with TRBJ1-2; 7 bases line up with TRBD1. CDR1 and CDR2 from the germline V gene are MGHRA and YSYEKL. The trim removed 4 bases at V and 3 bases at J, leaving 8 bases unmatched. The CDR3 is made up of 15 amino acids. The CDR3 region has the DNA TGCGCCAGCAGCCCCCTCGAGGGACAGCACTATGGCTACACCTTC. This encodes CASSPLEGQHYGYTF.

This clone was observed a handful of times. A clone one base away is much larger, so this may be a read error. The chain employs TRBV12-3 or TRBV12-4 and TRBJ2-5; D tentatively reads TRBD1 or TRBD2 (6 bases each). The V and J ends lost 9 bases and 7 bases respectively, with 15 bases between them. The CDR3 has 12 residues. The CDR3 DNA is TGTGCCAGTAAAGGGGGGCGCGGGACCCAGTACTTC. Protein sequence: CASKGGRGTQYF.